This is a list of T cell receptor beta chains from one sample in a study of control samples from healthy donors and cancer patients. Profiled with immunoSEQ multiplex PCR; TCRdb holds only in-frame clones, not every one. The repertoire has a few hundred thousand clones, approximately 90% of them found once; the top ten carry 5.5% to 8%. Sequencing was performed on PBMCs. The receptors were gathered from a man aged 35 to 55 with head and neck cancer. Each CDR3 is given with its conserved first and last residue. D genes are given only for firm matches. Rows may omit the clone size; those that give it use once, few, many or a size class.

V	size	J	D	CDR3	DNA
TRBV7-3	-	TRBJ1-1	-	CASSRTDGNTEAFF	TGTGCCAGCAGCCGGACCGACGGGAACACTGAAGCTTTCTTT
TRBV6-5	-	TRBJ1-5	-	CASRFTGLSNQPQHF	TGTGCCAGCAGATTTACAGGGCTGAGCAATCAGCCCCAGCATTTT
TRBV30	once	TRBJ1-3	-	CAWSDERTSSSGNTIYF	TGTGCCTGGAGTGACGAGAGGACTTCCAGCTCTGGAAACACCATATATTTT
TRBV20-1	-	TRBJ2-2	-	CSASVGTGELFF	TGCAGTGCTAGTGTGGGGACCGGGGAGCTGTTTTTT
TRBV6-6	-	TRBJ1-1	-	CASSLEPLNTEAFF	TGTGCCAGCAGCCTCGAGCCCCTGAACACTGAAGCTTTCTTT
TRBV20-1	-	TRBJ1-2	-	CSASHREGGYTF	TGCAGTGCTAGTCACAGGGAGGGTGGCTACACCTTC
TRBV30	-	TRBJ2-7	TRBD1	CAWTGTGVTYEQYF	TGTGCCTGGACCGGGACAGGGGTGACCTACGAGCAGTACTTC
TRBV21-1	once	TRBJ2-3	-	CASSGDTQYF	TGTGCCAGCAGCGGGGATACGCAGTATTTT
TRBV6-5	-	TRBJ1-6	-	CASSSERASSPLHF	TGTGCCAGCAGTTCAGAGAGGGCGAGCTCACCCCTCCACTTT
TRBV28	-	TRBJ2-7	-	CASSLYGSGTILRNEQYF	TGTGCCAGCAGTTTATATGGTTCCGGGACCATTCTCCGGAACGAGCAGTACTTC